These 18 T cell receptor beta chains share one sample of origin, sequenced in a study of Graves' ophthalmopathy and Graves' hyperthyroidism. Amplification of TCR beta CDR3 regions used RNA transcripts. HTBI primers were employed in first-round RT-PCR, then a second-round multiplex PCR followed. TCRdb passed the multiplex PCR reads through MiXCR, listing each CDR3 protein once. The sample consists of roughly 500,000 distinct CDR3 sequences, 14% of them appearing once. The source material was blood. The source of these receptors is a woman aged 25 to 39 with Graves' ophthalmopathy.

At least ten counts were recorded for this clonotype. The V call is TRBV12-3 or TRBV12-4, the J call TRBJ2-7; D remains ambiguous. The CDR3 loop spans 15 amino acids. V was pared by 3 bases and J by 3 bases, with 15 bases between. This chain's CDR3 is CASSLSAARSYEQYF. Written as DNA, the CDR3 is TGTGCCAGCAGTTTGTCTGCGGCGCGGAGCTACGAGCAGTACTTC.

This sequence joins TRBV20-1 and TRBJ2-5; D unclear. CDR1 is DFQATT and CDR2 is SNEGSKA in the germline V gene (reference sequence). The CDR3 loop spans 12 amino acids. Deletions cut 3 bases from V and 4 bases from J, with 9 bases between. The CDR3 region has the DNA TGCAGTGCTAGTCTCCCGGGAGAGACCCAGTACTTC. This sequence encodes CSASLPGETQYF.

This clonotype was counted many times. The chain has TRBV6-1 and TRBJ1-2; the match to TRBD1 covers 9 bases. The trim removed 7 bases at V and 4 bases at J, leaving 13 bases unmatched. The CDR3 spans 16 residues. Germline values: CDR1 MNHNS, CDR2 SASEGT. The CDR3 here is CASTLPWTGVGYGYTF. CDR3 DNA sequence: TGTGCCAGCACTCTTCCCTGGACAGGGGTTGGCTATGGCTACACCTTC.

A single count supports this clonotype. The chain combines TRBV12-3 or TRBV12-4 with TRBJ2-7; 8 positions match TRBD2. V was clipped by 3 bases and J by 1 base; unmatched bases: 2. The CDR3 totals 14 residues. CDR3 loop: CASSFSGKSYEQYF. The CDR3 coding sequence is TGTGCCAGCAGTTTTAGCGGGAAATCCTACGAGCAGTACTTC.

This clonotype was seen at least ten times. The V and J genes are TRBV6-1 and TRBJ2-7; the D gene is possibly TRBD2 (6 bases). V was pared by 1 base and J by 5 bases, with 15 bases between. This CDR3 has 15 amino acids. Germline V gene data show CDR1 as MNHNS and CDR2 as SASEGT. CDR3 in DNA: TGTGCCAGCAGTGAAGACCCCGCAGGAGGGGACGAGCAGTACTTC. This codes for CASSEDPAGGDEQYF.

The genes are TRBV5-1 and TRBJ1-4; 7 nucleotides line up with TRBD1. CDR1 and CDR2 (germline): SGHRS, YFSETQ. The CDR3 extends over 15 amino acids. Trimming cost V 4 bases and J 4 bases; bases outside gene matches: 7. The CDR3, as DNA: TGCGCCAGCAGCCTCGGGACAGCGAGTAATGAAAAACTGTTTTTT. Its protein is CASSLGTASNEKLFF.

This chain uses TRBV10-3 with TRBJ1-1, with TRBD1 matching over 8 bases. The V and J ends lost 6 bases and 4 bases, in that order; junction bases with no gene match: 7. The CDR3 covers 14 residues. Germline V lookup: CDR1 ENHRY, CDR2 SYGVKD. The chain's CDR3 is CAIREAGGLTEAFF. CDR3 coding DNA: TGTGCCATCAGGGAGGCAGGGGGCCTCACTGAAGCTTTCTTT.

There are many counts of this clonotype. The chain recombines TRBV20-1 with TRBJ2-7; 13 bases are a match to TRBD2. V gave up 6 bases and J gave up 6 bases; unmatched junction bases: 5. This CDR3 has 13 amino acids. The germline V gene has CDR1 DFQATT and CDR2 SNEGSKA (reference sequence). For the CDR3, the DNA is TGCAGTGCATGGACTAGCGGGAGTTTCGAGCAGTACTTC. The encoded protein is CSAWTSGSFEQYF.

This clonotype has a count of ten or more. This chain uses TRBV28 with TRBJ2-5, with 7 bases identical to TRBD1. Germline V gives CDR1 MDHEN, CDR2 SYDVKM. J was trimmed by 1 base and V by 3 bases; bases with no gene match: 8. The CDR3 loop spans 16 amino acids. Here the CDR3 reads CASSLKGAAVQETQYF. The DNA of the CDR3 is TGTGCCAGCAGTTTGAAGGGGGCCGCCGTCCAAGAGACCCAGTACTTC. Supplemented by reference TRBV28 and TRBJ2-5, the full variable domain reads DVKVTQSSRYLVKRTGEKVFLECVQDMDHENMFWYRQDPGLGLRLIYFSYDVKMKEKGDIPEGYSVSREKKERFSLILESASTNQTSMYLCASSLKGAAVQETQYFGPGTRLLVL.

This clonotype was seen many times. The chain is built from TRBV10-3 and TRBJ2-7; no firm D call. This CDR3 has 13 residues. Trimming left V 8 bases short and J 4 bases short, with 15 bases between. The V gene's germline CDR1 is ENHRY and CDR2 SYGVKD. The CDR3 bases are TGTGCCATCCGATATACTCAGGAGTACGAGCAGTACTTC. Residues: CAIRYTQEYEQYF.

This clonotype was detected many times. The CDR3 nucleotides are TGCGCCAGCAGCCAAGGAAGGGTAATGCAGCCCCAGCATTTT. It encodes CASSQGRVMQPQHF. The chain uses TRBV4-1 and TRBJ1-5; D is unresolved. The CDR3 contains 14 residues. The germline gives CDR1 MGHRA, CDR2 YSYEKL. Trimming took off 1 base at V and 7 bases at J, with 11 bases between the two ends.

This clonotype was picked up many times. The J gene is TRBJ1-1, the V gene TRBV6-1; a possible D gene is TRBD1 (5 bases). V was shortened by 0 bases and J by 7 bases, with 9 bases between the two germline ends. The CDR3 is 13 residues long. Germline V gene sequence: CDR1 MNHNS, CDR2 SASEGT. CDR3 sequence (DNA): TGTGCCAGCAGTGAAGCGTTCGGGGGTGAAGCTTTCTTT. This translates into CASSEAFGGEAFF.

In its sample, this clonotype was seen many times. This sequence joins TRBV30 and TRBJ2-5, with D unclear. Germline loops: CDR1 GTSNPN, CDR2 SVGIG (reference sequence). V lost 0 bases, J lost 0 bases, and 5 bases lay in between. The CDR3 is 13 amino acids. CDR3 sequence (DNA): TGTGCCTGGAGTGTATCGAACCAAGAGACCCAGTACTTC. Translating gives CAWSVSNQETQYF.

The sample holds many counts of this clonotype. The V and J genes are TRBV28 and TRBJ1-1, with a possible D match to TRBD1 (5 bases). The CDR3 sequence is 13 residues long. V lost 3 bases, J lost 6 bases, and 11 bases lay in between. The germline V gene has CDR1 MDHEN and CDR2 SYDVKM. CDR3 coding DNA: TGTGCCAGCAGTTTGACGGGGACGTCTGAAGCTTTCTTT. Translating it yields CASSLTGTSEAFF. The full variable domain, its missing parts supplied by reference TRBV28 and TRBJ1-1, is DVKVTQSSRYLVKRTGEKVFLECVQDMDHENMFWYRQDPGLGLRLIYFSYDVKMKEKGDIPEGYSVSREKKERFSLILESASTNQTSMYLCASSLTGTSEAFFGQGTRLTVV.

In its sample, this clonotype was seen many times. The rearrangement joins TRBV12-3 or TRBV12-4 to TRBJ2-7; a weak D match, TRBD2 (7 bases). V was shortened by 1 base and J by 5 bases, with 12 bases between the two germline ends. There are 14 residues in the CDR3. The CDR3 DNA reads TGTGCCAGCAGTTTAGACGGGGGGCAGGACGAGCAGTACTTC. Protein sequence: CASSLDGGQDEQYF.

The chain recombines TRBV20-1 with TRBJ2-7, with 9 bases fitting TRBD1. Trimming removed 3 bases from V and 7 bases from J; junction bases left unmatched: 16. Looked up from germline, CDR1 is DFQATT and CDR2 is SNEGSKA (reference sequence). The CDR3 runs 16 residues. The CDR3 here is CSASGTGTLRRGEQYF. The CDR3 DNA reads TGCAGTGCTAGCGGGACAGGGACCCTAAGAAGAGGGGAGCAGTACTTC.

CDR3 loop: CASSYARLGDAFF. DNA of the CDR3: TGTGCCAGCAGTTACGCGCGGTTAGGGGACGCTTTCTTT. The chain couples TRBV6-5 to TRBJ1-1, with a possible D match to TRBD1 (5 bases). V was cut by 2 bases and J by 11 bases, with 15 bases left in between. Germline-derived CDR1 and CDR2 are MNHEY and SVGAGI. The CDR3 sequence is 13 residues long.

In its sample, this clonotype was seen many times. The gene calls are TRBV11-1 and TRBJ2-4; D is tentatively TRBD1 or TRBD2 (5 bases each). Deletions cut 0 bases from V and 5 bases from J, with 8 bases between. The CDR3 extends over 14 amino acids. Germline values: CDR1 SGHAT, CDR2 FQDESV (reference sequence). CDR3 region: CASSLAGPENIQYF. CDR3 nucleotides: TGTGCCAGCAGCTTAGCGGGACCGGAAAACATTCAGTACTTC.